Listed below are T cell receptor beta chains from one sample, sequenced in a study of beta chain features in type 1 diabetes. The protocol was immunoSEQ multiplex PCR, while the TCRdb copy is restricted to in-frame clones and leaves out a portion. Seen here are 350,000 to 450,000 clones, roughly 15% observed once, and the top ten hold about 0.018%. What was sequenced was naive CD4+ T cells from blood. These receptors were collected from a young woman in good health. Each CDR3 is given with its conserved first and last residue. Each record gives: V gene, J gene, D gene, clone size, CDR3 protein, CDR3 DNA. A D gene is named only where the DNA matches it firmly. Expanded clones get a size class; other rows say once, few or many, or leave the size out.

TRBV9	TRBJ1-5	NA	few	CASSPRRGEKGNQPQHF	TGTGCCAGCAGCCCCCGTCGGGGGGAAAAGGGCAATCAGCCCCAGCATTTT
TRBV4-2	TRBJ2-5	NA	NA	CASSQDRYF	TGTGCCAGCAGCCAAGATCGGTACTTC
TRBV29-1	TRBJ2-5	TRBD2	few	CSVAGTSGSQETQYF	TGCAGCGTTGCCGGGACTAGCGGGAGTCAAGAGACCCAGTACTTC
TRBV6-5	TRBJ1-1	NA	few	CASRSQGSNTEAFF	TGTGCCAGCAGATCCCAGGGATCGAACACTGAAGCTTTCTTT
TRBV18	TRBJ2-2	TRBD2	NA	CASSLRPTSGSSAGELFF	TGTGCCAGCTCCCTCCGACCGACTAGCGGGAGCTCGGCCGGGGAGCTGTTTTTT
TRBV5-6	TRBJ2-7	TRBD2	few	CASSWGTTGYEQYF	TGTGCCAGCAGCTGGGGGACTACAGGCTACGAGCAGTACTTC
TRBV5-1	TRBJ2-6	NA	NA	CASSLVSGAGANVLTF	TGCGCCAGCAGCTTGGTTTCAGGGGCTGGGGCCAACGTCCTGACTTTC
TRBV18	TRBJ1-5	NA	NA	CASSPPGSNQPQHF	TGTGCCAGCTCACCTCCAGGGAGCAATCAGCCCCAGCATTTT
TRBV29-1	TRBJ2-1	TRBD2	NA	CSVELAGVGNEQFF	TGCAGCGTTGAACTAGCGGGAGTCGGCAATGAGCAGTTCTTC
TRBV27	TRBJ2-1	TRBD2	NA	CASSPSGLAGGVYNEQFF	TGTGCCAGCAGTCCCTCTGGACTAGCGGGAGGAGTTTACAATGAGCAGTTCTTC
TRBV10-3	TRBJ1-2	TRBD1	few	CAIRSGTGTSNGYTF	TGTGCCATCAGATCAGGGACAGGCACCTCTAACGGCTACACCTTC
TRBV18	TRBJ2-5	NA	few	CASSPQEVETQYF	TGTGCCAGCTCACCACAGGAGGTGGAGACCCAGTACTTC
TRBV25-1	TRBJ2-3	TRBD2	NA	CASSPLGTSGESATQYF	TGTGCCAGCAGCCCATTGGGGACTAGCGGGGAGAGTGCTACGCAGTATTTT
TRBV2	TRBJ1-1	NA	few	CASRAGNTEAFF	TGTGCCAGCAGGGCGGGGAACACTGAAGCTTTCTTT
TRBV5-1	TRBJ2-3	TRBD2	few	CASSISGTRTDTQYF	TGCGCCAGCAGCATTAGCGGGACACGCACAGATACGCAGTATTTT
TRBV5-1	TRBJ2-7	TRBD1	few	CASRQGTGGLYEQYF	TGCGCCAGCAGACAGGGGACAGGGGGCTTGTACGAGCAGTACTTC
TRBV7-9	TRBJ2-5	TRBD2	few	CASSPRLAGVLETQYF	TGTGCCAGCAGCCCTCGACTAGCGGGAGTTTTAGAGACCCAGTACTTC
TRBV19	TRBJ1-2	TRBD1	NA	CASSPWTGGRTNYGYTF	TGTGCCAGTAGTCCCTGGACAGGGGGTAGGACTAACTATGGCTACACCTTC
TRBV6-1	TRBJ2-2	NA	NA	CASSGGSGFANTGELFF	TGTGCCAGCAGTGGAGGTAGTGGATTCGCGAACACCGGGGAGCTGTTTTTT
TRBV6-6	TRBJ2-7	TRBD1	NA	CASSYGTGVPYEQYF	TGTGCCAGCAGTTACGGGACAGGGGTACCCTACGAGCAGTACTTC
TRBV18	TRBJ1-1	NA	NA	CASSSYEGSPNTEAFF	TGTGCCAGCTCAAGTTATGAGGGCAGTCCGAACACTGAAGCTTTCTTT
TRBV29-1	TRBJ2-1	NA	few	CSVEVAVSYNEQFF	TGCAGCGTTGAGGTGGCAGTCTCCTACAATGAGCAGTTCTTC
TRBV29-1	TRBJ2-2	NA	NA	CSVEGRSAGELFF	TGCAGCGTTGAAGGTCGGTCAGCGGGGGAGCTGTTTTTT
TRBV2	TRBJ1-5	NA	once	CASSDGRASNQPQHF	TGTGCCAGCAGTGATGGCAGGGCGAGCAATCAGCCCCAGCATTTT
TRBV5-1	TRBJ2-3	TRBD2	NA	CASSLSLAATDTQYF	TGCGCCAGCAGCTTGAGTCTAGCGGCCACAGATACGCAGTATTTT
TRBV4-1	TRBJ2-7	TRBD1	NA	CASSQQTGNSYEQYF	TGCGCCAGCAGCCAACAGACAGGGAACTCCTACGAGCAGTACTTC
TRBV5-1	TRBJ2-5	TRBD2	NA	CASSSPKREGRVTQYF	TGCGCCAGCAGCTCGCCAAAGCGGGAGGGCCGCGTGACCCAGTACTTC
TRBV7-9	TRBJ2-2	NA	few	CASSLQGRRTGELFF	TGTGCCAGCAGCTTACAGGGAAGACGGACCGGGGAGCTGTTTTTT
TRBV2	TRBJ2-3	NA	few	CASSAGTDTQYF	TGTGCCAGCAGTGCAGGGACAGATACGCAGTATTTT
TRBV28	TRBJ2-7	TRBD2	few	CASSLAGGSYEQYF	TGTGCCAGCAGTTTGGCGGGAGGGTCCTACGAGCAGTACTTC
TRBV28	TRBJ2-7	NA	NA	CASSRTASWEQYF	TGTGCCAGCAGTCGGACAGCCTCCTGGGAGCAGTACTTC
TRBV5-1	TRBJ2-1	TRBD2	NA	CASSSSLAGPNEQFF	TGCGCCAGCAGCTCGTCACTAGCGGGACCCAATGAGCAGTTCTTC
TRBV29-1	TRBJ2-7	TRBD2	NA	CSVGREGIYEQYF	TGCAGCGTTGGAAGGGAGGGAATCTACGAGCAGTACTTC
TRBV7-2	TRBJ2-7	NA	few	CASSLVGPPRGEQYF	TGTGCCAGCAGCTTAGTTGGTCCCCCTCGAGGAGAGCAGTACTTC
TRBV2	TRBJ2-5	NA	few	CASTLISETQYF	TGTGCCAGCACGCTAATATCAGAGACCCAGTACTTC
TRBV30	TRBJ2-7	NA	NA	CAWSGSGLAYYEQYF	TGTGCCTGGAGTGGTTCCGGGCTAGCGTACTACGAGCAGTACTTC
TRBV9	TRBJ2-1	NA	NA	CASSVVRQGYNEQFF	TGTGCCAGCAGCGTAGTTCGCCAGGGGTACAATGAGCAGTTCTTC
TRBV29-1	TRBJ1-1	TRBD1	NA	CSVRDRVNTEAFF	TGCAGCGTGAGGGACAGAGTGAACACTGAAGCTTTCTTT
TRBV19	TRBJ1-5	TRBD1	few	CASSQDRGGNQPQHF	TGTGCCAGTAGTCAGGACAGGGGGGGCAATCAGCCCCAGCATTTT
TRBV6-5	TRBJ1-1	NA	few	CASRRANTEAFF	TGTGCCAGCAGGCGCGCGAACACTGAAGCTTTCTTT
TRBV6-5	TRBJ1-2	TRBD1	NA	CASRLTGNYGYTF	TGTGCCAGCAGGTTGACAGGGAACTATGGCTACACCTTC
TRBV28	TRBJ2-7	NA	few	CASSIQDYEQYF	TGTGCCAGCAGTATACAGGACTACGAGCAGTACTTC
TRBV20-1	TRBJ2-3	NA	NA	CSAIAEHTQYF	TGCAGTGCTATAGCGGAACATACGCAGTATTTT
TRBV7-2	TRBJ2-5	TRBD2	few	CASSLGGGRFETQYF	TGTGCCAGCAGCTTAGGGGGCGGGAGGTTCGAGACCCAGTACTTC
TRBV27	TRBJ1-2	TRBD1	few	CASSWGDRVGYGYTF	TGTGCCAGCAGTTGGGGAGACAGGGTGGGCTATGGCTACACCTTC
TRBV6-4	TRBJ2-1	NA	NA	CASSDAGSAAYNEQFF	TGTGCCAGCAGTGACGCGGGTAGCGCAGCTTACAATGAGCAGTTCTTC
TRBV7-9	TRBJ2-7	NA	NA	CASSLGPTGLTYEQYF	TGTGCCAGCAGCTTAGGTCCGACAGGACTTACCTACGAGCAGTACTTC